These 12 T cell receptor beta chains came from one sample sequenced in a study of control samples from healthy donors and cancer patients. Sequencing used immunoSEQ multiplex PCR; TCRdb keeps in-frame clones, though not all of them. Among 65,000 to 70,000 clones listed, 84% were seen once. Sequences were obtained from PBMCs. The receptors were sampled from a woman in her forties or fifties with lung cancer.

The CDR3 nucleotides read TGTGCCAGCAGCTTATTCGGGGACAGTCAAGAGACCCAGTACTTC. Protein product: CASSLFGDSQETQYF. The chain uses TRBV11-3 and TRBJ2-5; 7 nucleotides align to TRBD1. This CDR3 region has 15 residues. In germline, CDR1 is SGHNT, CDR2 YENEEA. Unmatched junction bases numbered 5, after V lost 2 bases and J lost 2 bases. Supplemented by reference TRBV11-3 and TRBJ2-5, the full variable domain reads EAGVVQSPRYKIIEKKQPVAFWCNPISGHNTLYWYLQNLGQGPELLIRYENEEAVDDSQLPKDRFSAERLKGVDSTLKIQPAELGDSAVYLCASSLFGDSQETQYFGPGTRLLVL.

The chain recombines TRBV12-3 or TRBV12-4 with TRBJ1-1; D gene uncertain. Deletions cut 6 bases from V and 0 bases from J, with 5 bases between. CDR3 length: 12 amino acids. The DNA for the CDR3 is TGTGCCAGCAGACGGGTGAACACTGAAGCTTTCTTT. As protein: CASRRVNTEAFF.

The rearrangement uses TRBV6-2 or TRBV6-3 and TRBJ2-2; 10 bases align to TRBD2. The CDR3 covers 17 residues. Germline trimming cut 0 bases from V and 5 bases from J; bases unmatched to any gene: 6. Germline lookup yields CDR1 MNHEY and CDR2 SVGEGT. As DNA, the CDR3 is TGTGCCAGCAGTTACTCGCGGCTAGCGGGGGTTACCGGGGAGCTGTTTTTT. This codes for CASSYSRLAGVTGELFF.

V and J are TRBV7-9 and TRBJ2-1; 8 positions match TRBD2. This CDR3 contains 17 residues. Germline V gives CDR1 SEHNR, CDR2 FQNEAQ (reference sequence). The V gene end was trimmed by 5 bases and the J gene end by 0 bases; junction bases not matched to a gene: 9. CDR3 DNA sequence: TGTGCCAGCAGCCGTCTCATAGCGGGGAACTCCTACAATGAGCAGTTCTTC. Translation: CASSRLIAGNSYNEQFF.

This chain joins TRBV6-1 and TRBJ1-3; D is unresolved. V lost 1 base and J lost 8, with 9 bases in between. CDR1 is MNHNS and CDR2 is SASEGT in the germline V gene. The CDR3 runs to 13 residues. The CDR3 spells CASSEGVDDTIYF. The CDR3, as DNA: TGTGCCAGCAGTGAAGGAGTCGACGACACCATATATTTT.

The chain carries TRBV19 and TRBJ2-5; 9 bases are shared with TRBD2. The CDR3 has 16 amino acids. Germline V lookup: CDR1 LNHDA, CDR2 SQIVND (reference sequence). V shed 5 bases, J shed 5 bases, and the junction held 12 bases outside the gene matches. This CDR3 reads CASSPAAVSGGETQYF. The CDR3 region has the DNA TGTGCCAGTAGTCCCGCTGCGGTTAGCGGGGGTGAGACCCAGTACTTC.

The chain employs TRBV19 and TRBJ2-7, with D possibly matching TRBD1 (6 bases). The V end was cut by 4 bases, the J end by 0 bases, with 13 bases between. This CDR3 comprises 15 residues. Germline CDR1 LNHDA, CDR2 SQIVND (reference sequence). The CDR3 region has the DNA TGTGCCAGTAGTAGAAAGGGACAAGACTCCTACGAGCAGTACTTC. The encoded protein is CASSRKGQDSYEQYF.

CDR3 DNA sequence: TGCGCCAGCAGCTTGGATCGGGGGAGAGAACTGTTTTTT. Protein: CASSLDRGRELFF. The V call is TRBV5-1, the J call TRBJ1-4, with D possibly TRBD1 on 5 matching bases. This CDR3 region has 13 residues. Germline assignment: CDR1 SGHRS and CDR2 YFSETQ. With 0 bases removed from V and 12 bases from J, the gap between germline ends came to 12 bases.

In this sample, this clone turned up once. V and J are TRBV5-1 and TRBJ1-1; D is unclear. V lost 2 bases and J 2 bases, leaving 7 bases between the germline ends. Germline assignment: CDR1 SGHRS and CDR2 YFSETQ. This CDR3 contains 13 residues. This CDR3 reads CASSFSDNTEAFF. The DNA for the CDR3 is TGCGCCAGCAGCTTCTCGGACAACACTGAAGCTTTCTTT.

This clone came up once. The chain combines TRBV6-5 with TRBJ1-1, with 7 bases lining up with TRBD1. Germline loops: CDR1 MNHEY, CDR2 SVGAGI. CDR3 size: 16 residues. After removal of 0 bases from V and 0 bases from J, the junction contained 4 bases not matched to a gene. In nucleotides, the CDR3 is TGTGCCAGCAGTTACTCGCAGGGGGAGGTGAACACTGAAGCTTTCTTT. Its translation is CASSYSQGEVNTEAFF.

To note about this clone: Distinct nucleotide sequences in the sample also encode this CDR3. The chain recombines TRBV18 with TRBJ2-5; the D gene is possibly TRBD1 (6 bases). This CDR3 region has 13 residues. The germline V and J ends were trimmed by 2 bases and 2 bases, with 6 bases remaining between them. Germline CDR1 is KGHSH and CDR2 is LQKENI. The CDR3 DNA sequence: TGTGCCAGCTCACCAGGACAGCAAGAGACCCAGTACTTC. Translated, it gives CASSPGQQETQYF.

This chain joins TRBV5-1 and TRBJ2-7; D is possibly TRBD1 or TRBD2 (5 bases each). The length of the CDR3 is 15 residues. Germline loops: CDR1 SGHRS, CDR2 YFSETQ. The V and J ends lost 4 bases and 3 bases respectively, with 17 bases between them. The CDR3 coding sequence is TGCGCCAGCAGCATAAATCCGGGGCCTAACTACGAGCAGTACTTC. This encodes CASSINPGPNYEQYF.